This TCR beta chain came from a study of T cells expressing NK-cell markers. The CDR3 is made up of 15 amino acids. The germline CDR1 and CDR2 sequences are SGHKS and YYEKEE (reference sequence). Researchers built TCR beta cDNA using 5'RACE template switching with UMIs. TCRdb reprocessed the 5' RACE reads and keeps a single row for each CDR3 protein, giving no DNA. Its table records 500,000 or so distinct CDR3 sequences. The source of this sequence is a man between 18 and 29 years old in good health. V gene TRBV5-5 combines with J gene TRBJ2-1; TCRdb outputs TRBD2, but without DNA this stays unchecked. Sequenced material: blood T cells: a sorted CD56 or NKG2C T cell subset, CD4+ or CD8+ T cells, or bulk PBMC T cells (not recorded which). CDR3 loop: CASSARRALGTEQFF.